Each of the 26 T cell receptor beta chains below was sequenced from the same sample in a study of blood T cell repertoires in COVID-19. Some clones are missing from TCRdb's copy, which holds only in-frame ones; the method was immunoSEQ multiplex PCR. Seen here are approximately 170,000 clones, 85% to 90% observed once, and the top ten hold approximately 2.1%. Input material: peripheral blood. The receptors shown here come from a man aged 50-59 years who had recovered from COVID-19.

This chain uses TRBV28 with TRBJ2-7; 10 nucleotides agree with TRBD2. CDR1 and CDR2 (germline): MDHEN, SYDVKM. Trimming removed 7 bases from V and 4 bases from J; junction bases left unmatched: 10. CDR3 length: 15 residues. In DNA, the CDR3 is TGTGCCAGCAAATCAGCGGGGGGGTTTTTGTACGAGCAGTACTTC. Protein product: CASKSAGGFLYEQYF.

The chain has TRBV7-9 and TRBJ1-2, with D perhaps matching TRBD1 (6 bases). CDR1 and CDR2 from the germline V gene are SEHNR and FQNEAQ (reference sequence). Trimming took off 5 bases at V and 10 bases at J, with 17 bases between the two ends. The length of the CDR3 is 13 residues. CDR3 loop: CASSKEGVKDYTF. For the CDR3, the DNA is TGTGCCAGCAGCAAAGAGGGGGTGAAGGACTACACCTTC.

This chain links TRBV29-1 with TRBJ1-1, with D possibly being TRBD1 (5 bases). Per germline, CDR1 SQVTM and CDR2 ANQGSEA. Trimming took off 8 bases at V and 0 bases at J, with 13 bases between the two ends. The CDR3 runs to 13 residues. In DNA form, the CDR3 reads TGCAGCACTGGAGGGACTTTGAACACTGAAGCTTTCTTT. This codes for CSTGGTLNTEAFF.

This chain uses TRBV19 with TRBJ2-5, with a tentative D call TRBD1 (6 bases). The V gene lost 2 bases and the J gene lost 5 bases, with 18 bases spanning the gap. CDR1 is LNHDA, CDR2 SQIVND, per germline (reference sequence). The length of the CDR3 is 16 residues. The CDR3 loop is CASSINRAGAGETQYF. As DNA, the CDR3 is TGTGCCAGTAGTATAAATAGGGCAGGGGCTGGCGAGACCCAGTACTTC.

V is TRBV9 and J is TRBJ2-3; 11 nucleotides line up with TRBD2. This CDR3 spans 15 amino acids. The junction had 4 bases not matched to a gene; V was cut back by 5 bases and J by 2 bases. Germline CDR1 and CDR2: SGDLS and YYNGEE. CDR3 in amino acids: CASSSTSGVTDTQYF. The DNA of the CDR3 is TGTGCCAGCAGTTCGACTAGCGGGGTCACAGATACGCAGTATTTT. The full variable domain, completed using reference TRBV9 and TRBJ2-3, is DSGVTQTPKHLITATGQRVTLRCSPRSGDLSVYWYQQSLDQGLQFLIQYYNGEERAKGNILERFSAQQFPDLHSELNLSSLELGDSALYFCASSSTSGVTDTQYFGPGTRLTVL.

The chain uses TRBV5-4 and TRBJ1-6; tentative D call: TRBD1 (6 bases). V gave up 4 bases and J gave up 8 bases, with 16 bases separating them. Looked up from germline, CDR1 is SGHNT and CDR2 is YYREEE (reference sequence). CDR3 length: 15 residues. Written as DNA, the CDR3 is TGTGCCAGCAGCGTGGACCCCAGACAGGATTCACCCCTCCACTTT. This encodes CASSVDPRQDSPLHF. The full variable domain, its missing parts supplied by reference TRBV5-4 and TRBJ1-6, is ETGVTQSPTHLIKTRGQQVTLRCSSQSGHNTVSWYQQALGQGPQFIFQYYREEENGRGNFPPRFSGLQFPNYSSELNVNALELDDSALYLCASSVDPRQDSPLHFGNGTRLTVT.

This clone was detected once. This chain uses TRBV30 with TRBJ2-1; TRBD2 matches at 9 bases. Trimming at V came to 3 bases and at J to 13 bases, leaving 16 bases not matched to a gene. Germline V gives CDR1 GTSNPN, CDR2 SVGIG (reference sequence). The CDR3 runs to 15 residues. Here the CDR3 DNA reads TGTGCCTGGAGAGGGGAAAGTAGGCTAGCGGGGTCTCAGTTCTTC. As protein: CAWRGESRLAGSQFF.

V is TRBV7-9 and J is TRBJ2-7, with a possible D match to TRBD1 (7 bases). The V end was cut by 5 bases, the J end by 3 bases, with 17 bases between. The CDR3 sequence is 15 residues long. Per germline, CDR1 SEHNR and CDR2 FQNEAQ (reference sequence). CDR3 region: CASSPQGGLSYEQYF. For the CDR3, the DNA is TGTGCCAGCAGCCCCCAGGGGGGTTTAAGCTACGAGCAGTACTTC.

The V and J genes are TRBV2 and TRBJ1-1; a weak D match, TRBD1 (5 bases). Trimming removed 7 bases at V and 6 bases at J, with 15 bases between. Germline V gene lookup returns CDR1 SNHLY and CDR2 FYNNEI. CDR3 size: 13 residues. The CDR3 loop reads CASIQGFNAEAFF. The CDR3 bases are TGTGCCAGCATCCAGGGTTTTAATGCTGAAGCTTTCTTT.

The chain recombines TRBV9 with TRBJ2-3; 9 nucleotides align to TRBD2. J lost 0 bases, V lost 3 bases, and 5 bases had no gene match. The CDR3 totals 16 residues. The V gene's germline CDR1 is SGDLS and CDR2 YYNGEE. Here the CDR3 DNA reads TGTGCCAGCAGCGCTCTAGCGGGGCTGAGCACAGATACGCAGTATTTT. This encodes CASSALAGLSTDTQYF.

This clone was seen a handful of times. J is TRBJ2-5 and V is TRBV11-2, with D possibly being TRBD1 (6 bases). V lost 3 bases and J lost 5, with 19 bases in between. Germline loops: CDR1 SGHAT, CDR2 FQNNGV. The CDR3 covers 16 residues. The CDR3 region is CASSFFPPGVGETQYF. CDR3 bases: TGTGCCAGCAGCTTCTTCCCTCCAGGGGTAGGGGAGACCCAGTACTTC.

In the case of this clone: At one end the junction does not follow the germline gene, possibly because of a read error. The rearrangement joins TRBV6-4 to TRBJ1-5; TRBD1 matches 7 bases. This CDR3 has 19 residues. Germline lookup yields CDR1 MRHNA and CDR2 SNTAGT. The CDR3 region is CASSDPETGSPNDYHPQHF. CDR3 nucleotide sequence: TGTGCCAGCAGTGACCCGGAGACAGGGAGCCCGAATGATTATCATCCCCAGCATTTT.

The chain combines TRBV28 with TRBJ1-1, with D maybe TRBD1 (6 bases). The CDR3 is made up of 12 amino acids. V was trimmed by 6 bases and J by 4 bases, leaving 9 bases between them. Germline V gene data show CDR1 as MDHEN and CDR2 as SYDVKM. The CDR3, as DNA: TGTGCCAGCAGGGGGGGGGCCACTGAAGCTTTCTTT. This sequence encodes CASRGGATEAFF.

The gene calls are TRBV30 and TRBJ1-1; TRBD1 matches 7 bases. The CDR3 totals 12 residues. V was pared by 5 bases and J by 3 bases, with 3 bases of the junction left unmatched. Germline assignment: CDR1 GTSNPN and CDR2 SVGIG (reference sequence). The CDR3 DNA is TGTGCCTGGGCAGACAGGGACACTGAAGCTTTCTTT. It yields the protein CAWADRDTEAFF.

V and J are TRBV28 and TRBJ2-7; 11 bases align to TRBD2. Germline-derived CDR1 and CDR2 are MDHEN and SYDVKM. Unmatched junction bases numbered 11, after V lost 10 bases and J lost 3 bases. The CDR3 has 15 amino acids. The CDR3 DNA reads as TGTGCCACCCTAGCGGGGGGACAGGTGAACTACGAGCAGTACTTC. It codes for CATLAGGQVNYEQYF. Filled out from reference TRBV28 and TRBJ2-7, the complete variable domain reads DVKVTQSSRYLVKRTGEKVFLECVQDMDHENMFWYRQDPGLGLRLIYFSYDVKMKEKGDIPEGYSVSREKKERFSLILESASTNQTSMYLCATLAGGQVNYEQYFGPGTRLTVT.

This clone showed up just a few times. The V and J genes are TRBV2 and TRBJ2-5; D remains ambiguous. CDR1 is SNHLY, CDR2 FYNNEI, per germline. CDR3 length: 16 amino acids. Trimming left V 6 bases short and J 5 bases short, with 22 bases between. CDR3 coding DNA: TGTGCCAGCAGGGGCAGTGGTAGGTCTTGGATTGAGACCCAGTACTTC. Amino acids: CASRGSGRSWIETQYF.

The V gene is TRBV5-3, the J gene TRBJ2-3, with 11 bases identical to TRBD1. TRBV5-3 is given ORF status, its function remaining uncertain. J was trimmed by 5 bases and V by 4 bases; bases with no gene match: 9. This CDR3 has 16 residues. The CDR3 loop is CARSTGTGGGVDTQYF. CDR3 in DNA: TGTGCCAGAAGCACCGGGACAGGGGGTGGTGTAGATACGCAGTATTTT.

Within the sample, this clone is medium-sized. V and J are TRBV11-2 and TRBJ2-7; the D gene is possibly TRBD1 (6 bases). Trimming cost V 5 bases and J 5 bases, with 13 bases left between them. The CDR3 totals 13 residues. Germline V gene data show CDR1 as SGHAT and CDR2 as FQNNGV. This chain's CDR3 is CASSPWTANEQYF. CDR3 sequence (DNA): TGTGCCAGCAGCCCGTGGACAGCAAACGAGCAGTACTTC.

The chain couples TRBV4-2 to TRBJ2-5; 10 bases are shared with TRBD2. CDR1 is LGHNA and CDR2 is YNFKEQ in the germline V gene. This CDR3 has 16 amino acids. V gave up 4 bases and J gave up 1 base; unmatched junction bases: 6. In nucleotides, the CDR3 is TGTGCCAGCAGCCCTGGGGGGACTAGCGTCCAAGAGACCCAGTACTTC. This codes for CASSPGGTSVQETQYF.

V usage is TRBV9 and J usage is TRBJ2-1; D is perhaps TRBD2 (5 bases). This CDR3 contains 15 residues. V was shortened by 4 bases and J by 10 bases, with 21 bases between the two germline ends. The germline CDR1 and CDR2 sequences are SGDLS and YYNGEE. The CDR3 loop is CASSLRGRDPQEQFF. DNA for the CDR3: TGTGCCAGCAGCCTCCGCGGCCGGGATCCGCAAGAGCAGTTCTTC.

This sequence joins TRBV3-1 (or the pseudogene TRBV3-2) and TRBJ2-7, with D hard to call. The CDR3 is 14 amino acids. CDR1 and CDR2 from the germline V gene are LGHDT and YNNKEL (reference sequence). V was clipped by 6 bases and J by 4 bases, with 16 bases between them. The CDR3 DNA sequence: TGTGCCAGCAGTCCTACCGTCGTGCTTTACGAGCAGTACTTC. Its translation is CASSPTVVLYEQYF.

This clone came up a few times. The chain combines TRBV27 with TRBJ2-3; D is perhaps TRBD2 (5 bases). CDR3 length: 14 amino acids. CDR1 and CDR2 (germline): MNHEY, SMNVEV (reference sequence). V was shortened by 0 bases and J by 6 bases, with 10 bases between the two germline ends. This CDR3 is CASSLSAGVDTQYF. As DNA, the CDR3 is TGTGCCAGCAGTTTATCGGCCGGGGTGGATACGCAGTATTTT.

V gene TRBV6-1 combines with J gene TRBJ1-4, with D perhaps matching TRBD1 (5 bases). Germline V gives CDR1 MNHNS, CDR2 SASEGT. Deletions cut 3 bases from V and 7 bases from J, with 15 bases between. This CDR3 region has 15 residues. CDR3 nucleotides: TGTGCCAGCAGTGATGGTTGGAGGGGCGGTGAAAAACTGTTTTTT. It translates to CASSDGWRGGEKLFF.

The J gene is TRBJ2-7, the V gene TRBV7-2, with 7 bases aligning to TRBD1. Trimming at V came to 3 bases and at J to 5 bases, leaving 7 bases not matched to a gene. CDR1 is SGHTA, CDR2 FQGNSA, per germline. CDR3 length equals 14 residues. The CDR3 DNA reads as TGTGCCAGCAGCTTGGGACGACAGGGCCACGAGCAGTACTTC. Amino acids: CASSLGRQGHEQYF.

The chain combines TRBV6-5 with TRBJ2-7, with D tentatively TRBD1 (6 bases). Germline assignment: CDR1 MNHEY and CDR2 SVGAGI. V was shortened by 7 bases and J by 4 bases, with 17 bases between the two germline ends. The CDR3 extends over 14 amino acids. The CDR3 protein is CASTPTGFLYEQYF. CDR3 sequence (DNA): TGTGCCAGCACCCCTACAGGGTTCCTATACGAGCAGTACTTC.

J is TRBJ1-4 and V is TRBV19; D may be TRBD1 (6 bases). V lost 6 bases and J lost 8, with 16 bases in between. The germline CDR1 and CDR2 sequences are LNHDA and SQIVND (reference sequence). The CDR3 has 14 residues. The CDR3 sequence: CASSGQILREKLFF. CDR3 sequence (DNA): TGTGCCAGTAGCGGACAGATCTTGAGGGAAAAACTGTTTTTT.